The 16 T cell receptor beta chains below come from one sample, sequenced in a study of T cell responses to AZD1222 COVID-19 vaccine. The method was immunoSEQ multiplex PCR; TCRdb's version includes in-frame clones alone and lacks a portion of them. The sample has more than 100,000 clones, roughly nine tenths seen once. This specimen consisted of peripheral blood, obtained on day 0 of AZD1222 vaccination. Receptors were obtained from an adult in good health.

This clone came up a few times. This chain uses TRBV28 with TRBJ1-1, with no clear D. There are 15 residues in the CDR3. V lost 1 base and J lost 2, with 11 bases in between. Germline V gene data show CDR1 as MDHEN and CDR2 as SYDVKM. The CDR3 coding sequence is TGTGCCAGCAGTTTATTAGTGGTGGTTAACACTGAAGCTTTCTTT. This encodes CASSLLVVVNTEAFF.

The chain uses TRBV4-2 and TRBJ1-1; D gene ambiguous. V lost 3 bases, J lost 4 bases, and 12 bases lay in between. Per the germline V gene, CDR1 is LGHNA and CDR2 is YNFKEQ. The CDR3 extends over 14 amino acids. The DNA of the CDR3 is TGTGCCAGCAGCCAGAGCGACCGGGGCACTGAAGCTTTCTTT. Translating it yields CASSQSDRGTEAFF.

The chain combines TRBV18 with TRBJ1-1; D unresolved. The germline CDR1 and CDR2 sequences are KGHSH and LQKENI. V lost 3 bases and J lost 5, with 13 bases in between. This CDR3 spans 14 amino acids. CDR3 amino acids: CASSPAGLQTEAFF. The CDR3 DNA reads as TGTGCCAGCTCACCGGCCGGCCTCCAGACTGAAGCTTTCTTT.

The genes are TRBV27 and TRBJ2-2, with TRBD2 matching 7 bases. The CDR3 has 16 amino acids. J was trimmed by 4 bases and V by 2 bases; bases with no gene match: 7. Germline CDR1 is MNHEY and CDR2 is SMNVEV (reference sequence). CDR3 region: CASSLKSGLSTGELFF. The CDR3 DNA reads TGTGCCAGCAGTTTAAAATCGGGACTAAGCACCGGGGAGCTGTTTTTT.

This chain uses TRBV7-2 with TRBJ2-7; D gene uncertain. Trimming took off 5 bases at V and 2 bases at J, with 13 bases between the two ends. Germline V gene data show CDR1 as SGHTA and CDR2 as FQGNSA. This CDR3 region has 14 residues. The CDR3: CASSATAVAYEQYF. The CDR3, as DNA: TGTGCCAGCAGCGCGACCGCAGTCGCCTACGAGCAGTACTTC.

The chain is built from TRBV27 and TRBJ2-1; 10 bases map to TRBD1. J lost 10 bases, V lost 5 bases, and 11 bases had no gene match. Germline lookup yields CDR1 MNHEY and CDR2 SMNVEV (reference sequence). The CDR3 is 15 amino acids. For the CDR3, the DNA is TGTGCCAGCAGTACTACAGGGACAGGGGTTGACGAGCAGTTCTTC. Encoded protein: CASSTTGTGVDEQFF.

The chain uses TRBV27 and TRBJ1-1, with a weak D call TRBD1 (5 bases). V lost 5 bases and J lost 7, with 8 bases in between. Germline V gene lookup returns CDR1 MNHEY and CDR2 SMNVEV (reference sequence). The CDR3 runs 11 residues. CDR3 DNA sequence: TGTGCCAGCAGTCCCGGGGGTGAAGCTTTCTTT. This translates into CASSPGGEAFF.

The chain carries TRBV18 and TRBJ1-1; the D is unclear. Between the trimmed V and J ends, which lost 3 bases and 7 bases, there was a span of 12 bases. Germline assignment: CDR1 KGHSH and CDR2 LQKENI. This CDR3 has 13 residues. The CDR3: CASSPSEGLEAFF. The CDR3 nucleotides are TGTGCCAGCTCACCTTCGGAAGGACTTGAAGCTTTCTTT.

The chain links TRBV28 to TRBJ1-1, with D possibly matching TRBD1 (5 bases). Looked up from germline, CDR1 is MDHEN and CDR2 is SYDVKM. The CDR3 spans 15 residues. Trimming took 3 bases from V and 4 from J, leaving 15 bases between them. In DNA, the CDR3 is TGTGCCAGCAGTTTGTGGGGGAGGTTTGCCACTGAAGCTTTCTTT. Translated: CASSLWGRFATEAFF.

The chain has TRBV4-3 and TRBJ1-1; 9 bases match TRBD1. The germline V gene has CDR1 LGHNA and CDR2 YSLEER. There are 18 residues in the CDR3. The V and J ends lost 0 bases and 8 bases, in that order; junction bases with no gene match: 16. In nucleotides, the CDR3 is TGCGCCAGCAGCCAAGATGTCGGAAAGTGGACAGGGGCCATGGAAGCTTTCTTT. Protein sequence: CASSQDVGKWTGAMEAFF.

The J gene is TRBJ2-5, the V gene TRBV5-1; D remains ambiguous. In germline, CDR1 is SGHRS, CDR2 YFSETQ. The ends were cut back, 1 base at V and 0 bases at J, with 1 base in the middle. The CDR3 is 12 residues long. As DNA, the CDR3 is TGCGCCAGCAGCTTGAACCAAGAGACCCAGTACTTC. Translation: CASSLNQETQYF.

The chain combines TRBV19 with TRBJ1-5; D is possibly TRBD1 (5 bases). The length of the CDR3 is 13 residues. Looked up from germline, CDR1 is LNHDA and CDR2 is SQIVND (reference sequence). The ends were cut back, 3 bases at V and 10 bases at J, with 13 bases in the middle. DNA of the CDR3: TGTGCCAGTAGTATGGGGGGGGAATTACCCCAGCATTTT. Its translation: CASSMGGELPQHF.

The rearrangement uses TRBV5-1 and TRBJ1-1; 7 bases align to TRBD1. V was pared by 3 bases and J by 2 bases, with 1 base of the junction left unmatched. The CDR3 has 13 amino acids. The germline CDR1 and CDR2 sequences are SGHRS and YFSETQ. This chain's CDR3 is CASSWDRNTEAFF. In DNA, the CDR3 is TGCGCCAGCAGCTGGGACAGAAACACTGAAGCTTTCTTT.

This clone was counted a single time. The rearrangement joins TRBV3-1 (or the pseudogene TRBV3-2) to TRBJ2-6; D unresolved. The CDR3 has 15 residues. Germline CDR1 and CDR2: LGHDT and YNNKEL (reference sequence). V was clipped by 4 bases and J by 0 bases, with 7 bases between them. CDR3 DNA: TGTGCCAGCAGCCGAATCGGCTCTGGGGCCAACGTCCTGACTTTC. It specifies CASSRIGSGANVLTF.

The chain combines TRBV19 with TRBJ1-1; tentative D call: TRBD1 (5 bases). Germline V gene lookup returns CDR1 LNHDA and CDR2 SQIVND (reference sequence). The CDR3 length is 12 residues. Trimming removed 8 bases at V and 1 base at J, with 8 bases between. CDR3 sequence: CASSQGNTEAFF. Written as DNA, the CDR3 is TGTGCCAGTTCCCAGGGGAACACTGAAGCTTTCTTT. Filled out from reference TRBV19 and TRBJ1-1, the complete variable domain reads DGGITQSPKYLFRKEGQNVTLSCEQNLNHDAMYWYRQDPGQGLRLIYYSQIVNDFQKGDIAEGYSVSREKKESFPLTVTSAQKNPTAFYLCASSQGNTEAFFGQGTRLTVV.

The V gene is TRBV6-5, the J gene TRBJ2-5, with 7 nucleotides matching TRBD2. The CDR3 sequence is 15 residues long. The junction had 8 bases not matched to a gene; V was cut back by 6 bases and J by 1 base. The germline gives CDR1 MNHEY, CDR2 SVGAGI. The CDR3, as DNA: TGTGCCAGCAGGGACGTAGCGGGTCGCCAAGAGACCCAGTACTTC. Protein sequence: CASRDVAGRQETQYF.